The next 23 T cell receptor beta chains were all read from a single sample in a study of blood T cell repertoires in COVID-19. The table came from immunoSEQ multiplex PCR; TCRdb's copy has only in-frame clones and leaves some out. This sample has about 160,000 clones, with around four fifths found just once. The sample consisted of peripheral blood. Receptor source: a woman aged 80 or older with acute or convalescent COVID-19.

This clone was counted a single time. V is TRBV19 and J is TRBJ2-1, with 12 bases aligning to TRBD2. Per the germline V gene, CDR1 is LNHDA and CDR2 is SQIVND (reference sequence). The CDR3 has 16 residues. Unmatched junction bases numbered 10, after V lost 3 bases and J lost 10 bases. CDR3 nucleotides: TGTGCCAGTAGTATGAGGACTAGCGGGACGGGTAAGGAGCAGTTCTTC. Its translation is CASSMRTSGTGKEQFF.

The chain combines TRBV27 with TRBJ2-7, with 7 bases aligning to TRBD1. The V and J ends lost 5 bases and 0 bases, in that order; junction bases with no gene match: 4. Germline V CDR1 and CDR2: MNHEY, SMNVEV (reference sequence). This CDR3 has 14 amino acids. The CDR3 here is CASSRQGISYEQYF. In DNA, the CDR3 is TGTGCCAGCAGTCGACAGGGTATCTCCTACGAGCAGTACTTC.

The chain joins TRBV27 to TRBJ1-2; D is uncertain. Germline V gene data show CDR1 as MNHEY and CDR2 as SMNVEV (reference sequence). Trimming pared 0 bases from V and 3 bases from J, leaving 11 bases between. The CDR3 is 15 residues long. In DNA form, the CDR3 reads TGTGCCAGCAGTTTATCGTTGGAGAGGGACTATGGCTACACCTTC. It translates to CASSLSLERDYGYTF.

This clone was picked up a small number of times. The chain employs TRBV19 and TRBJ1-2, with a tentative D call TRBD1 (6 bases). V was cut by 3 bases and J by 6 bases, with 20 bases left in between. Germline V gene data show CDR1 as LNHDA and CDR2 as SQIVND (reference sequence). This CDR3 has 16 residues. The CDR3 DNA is TGTGCCAGTAGTATTGCCAGGGGAGTGGATTTGGATGGCTACACCTTC. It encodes CASSIARGVDLDGYTF.

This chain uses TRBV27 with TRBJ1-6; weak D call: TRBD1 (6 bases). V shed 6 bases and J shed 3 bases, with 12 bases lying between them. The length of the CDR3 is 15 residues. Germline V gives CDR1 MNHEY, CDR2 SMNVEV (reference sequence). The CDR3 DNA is TGTGCCAGCAGACCCGGACAGTTCTATAATTCACCCCTCCACTTT. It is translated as CASRPGQFYNSPLHF.

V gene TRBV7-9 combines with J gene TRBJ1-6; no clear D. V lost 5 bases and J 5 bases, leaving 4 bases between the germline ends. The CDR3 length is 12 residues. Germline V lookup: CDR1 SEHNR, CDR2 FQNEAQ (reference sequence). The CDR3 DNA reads TGTGCCAGCAGCCTCGATAATTCACCCCTCCACTTT. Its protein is CASSLDNSPLHF.

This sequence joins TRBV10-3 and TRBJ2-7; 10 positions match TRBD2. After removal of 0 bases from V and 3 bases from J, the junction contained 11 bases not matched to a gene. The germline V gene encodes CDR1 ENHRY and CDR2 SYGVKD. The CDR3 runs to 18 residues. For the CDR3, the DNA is TGTGCCATCAGTGAGTCAACAAGCGGGAGGGTAGGTGACTACGAGCAGTACTTC. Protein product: CAISESTSGRVGDYEQYF.

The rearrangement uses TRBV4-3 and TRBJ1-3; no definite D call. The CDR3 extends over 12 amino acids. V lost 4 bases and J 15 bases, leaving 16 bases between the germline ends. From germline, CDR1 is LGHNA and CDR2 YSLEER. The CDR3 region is CASSPGGVERYF. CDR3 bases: TGCGCCAGCAGCCCCGGCGGTGTAGAAAGATATTTT.

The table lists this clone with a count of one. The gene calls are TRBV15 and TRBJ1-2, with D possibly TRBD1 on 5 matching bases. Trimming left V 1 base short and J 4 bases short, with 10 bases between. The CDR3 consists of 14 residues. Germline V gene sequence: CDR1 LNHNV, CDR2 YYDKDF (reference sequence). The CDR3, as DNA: TGTGCCACCAGCAGAGGCGGGACGGCCTATGGCTACACCTTC. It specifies CATSRGGTAYGYTF.

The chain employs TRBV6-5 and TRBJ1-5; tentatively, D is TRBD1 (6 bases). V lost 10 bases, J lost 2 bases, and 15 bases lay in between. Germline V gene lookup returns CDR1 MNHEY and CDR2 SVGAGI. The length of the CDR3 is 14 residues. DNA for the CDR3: TGTGCCACCGGACAGAACTGGGGCAATCAGCCCCAGCATTTT. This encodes CATGQNWGNQPQHF.

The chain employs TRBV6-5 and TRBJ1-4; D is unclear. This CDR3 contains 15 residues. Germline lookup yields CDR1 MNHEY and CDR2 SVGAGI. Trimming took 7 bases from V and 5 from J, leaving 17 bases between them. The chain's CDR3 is CASTTLGSRNEKLFF. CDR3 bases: TGTGCCAGCACGACTCTGGGGAGTCGGAATGAAAAACTGTTTTTT.

CDR3 DNA: TGCAGTGCCGGCACAGATACGCAGTATTTT. Encoded protein: CSAGTDTQYF. The chain joins TRBV20-1 to TRBJ2-3; no reliable D call. This CDR3 contains 10 residues. V dropped 6 bases and J dropped 1 base, with 2 bases sitting between them. The germline V gene encodes CDR1 DFQATT and CDR2 SNEGSKA (reference sequence).

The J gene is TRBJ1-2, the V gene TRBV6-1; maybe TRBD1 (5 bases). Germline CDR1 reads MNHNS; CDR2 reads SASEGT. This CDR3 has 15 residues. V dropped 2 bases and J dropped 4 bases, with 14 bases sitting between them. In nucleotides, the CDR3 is TGTGCCAGCAGTGAATCTCGGGGGGTTGCCTATGGCTACACCTTC. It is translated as CASSESRGVAYGYTF.

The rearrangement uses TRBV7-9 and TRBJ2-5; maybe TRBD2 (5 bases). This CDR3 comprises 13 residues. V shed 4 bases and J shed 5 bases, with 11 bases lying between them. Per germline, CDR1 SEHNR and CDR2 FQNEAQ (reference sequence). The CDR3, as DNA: TGTGCCAGCAGCTCCGACGGGGAGGAGACCCAGTACTTC. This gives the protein CASSSDGEETQYF.

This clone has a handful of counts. The CDR3 DNA reads TGTGCCATCAGTCAGGAAGGACAGGGGTCGAACACTGAAGCTTTCTTT. Amino acid sequence: CAISQEGQGSNTEAFF. The rearrangement joins TRBV10-3 to TRBJ1-1; 9 bases line up with TRBD1. V lost 5 bases, J lost 1 base, and 8 bases stayed unmatched. This CDR3 has 16 residues. Germline assignment: CDR1 ENHRY and CDR2 SYGVKD.

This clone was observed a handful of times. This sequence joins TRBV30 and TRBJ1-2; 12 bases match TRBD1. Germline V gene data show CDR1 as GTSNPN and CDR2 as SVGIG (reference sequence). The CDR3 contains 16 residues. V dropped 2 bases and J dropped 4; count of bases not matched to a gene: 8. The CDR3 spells CAWSLFGTGGTYGYTF. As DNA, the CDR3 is TGTGCCTGGAGTTTATTTGGGACAGGGGGCACCTATGGCTACACCTTC.

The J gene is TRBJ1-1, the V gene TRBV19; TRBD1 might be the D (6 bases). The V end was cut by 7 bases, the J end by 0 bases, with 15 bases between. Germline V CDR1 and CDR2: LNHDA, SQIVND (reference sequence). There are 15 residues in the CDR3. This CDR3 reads CASTLRGGLNTEAFF. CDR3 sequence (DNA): TGTGCCAGTACCCTAAGGGGGGGCCTGAACACTGAAGCTTTCTTT.

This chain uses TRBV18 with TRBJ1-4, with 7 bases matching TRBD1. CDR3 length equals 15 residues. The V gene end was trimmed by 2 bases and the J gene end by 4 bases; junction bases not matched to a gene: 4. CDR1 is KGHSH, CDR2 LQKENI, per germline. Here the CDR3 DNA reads TGTGCCAGCTCACCAGCCGGGACAGTTAATGAAAAACTGTTTTTT. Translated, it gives CASSPAGTVNEKLFF.

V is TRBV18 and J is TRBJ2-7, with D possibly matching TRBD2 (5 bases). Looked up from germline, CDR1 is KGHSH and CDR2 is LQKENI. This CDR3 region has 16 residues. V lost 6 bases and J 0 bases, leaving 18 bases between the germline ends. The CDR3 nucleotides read TGTGCCAGCTCCGGGATGGCCGAGACGAACTCCTACGAGCAGTACTTC. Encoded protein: CASSGMAETNSYEQYF.

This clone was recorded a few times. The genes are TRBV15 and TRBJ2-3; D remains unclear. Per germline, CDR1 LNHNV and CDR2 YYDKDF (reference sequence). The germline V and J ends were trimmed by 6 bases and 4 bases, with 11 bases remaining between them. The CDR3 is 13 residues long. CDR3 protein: CATRTKQADTQYF. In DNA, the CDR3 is TGTGCCACCAGAACAAAACAAGCAGATACGCAGTATTTT.

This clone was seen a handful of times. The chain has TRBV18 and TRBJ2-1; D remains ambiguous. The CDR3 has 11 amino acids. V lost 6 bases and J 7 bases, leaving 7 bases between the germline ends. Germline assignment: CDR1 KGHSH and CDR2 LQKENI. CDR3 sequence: CASSIGNEQFF. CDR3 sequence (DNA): TGTGCCAGCTCTATCGGGAATGAGCAGTTCTTC.

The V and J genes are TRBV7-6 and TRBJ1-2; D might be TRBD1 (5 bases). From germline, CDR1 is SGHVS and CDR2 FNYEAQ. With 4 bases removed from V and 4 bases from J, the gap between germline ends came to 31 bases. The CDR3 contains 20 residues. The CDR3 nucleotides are TGTGCCAGCAGCTCTTCCACCTGGGGAGGCCGGGGGTCCCGAGGCTATGGCTACACCTTC. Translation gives CASSSSTWGGRGSRGYGYTF.

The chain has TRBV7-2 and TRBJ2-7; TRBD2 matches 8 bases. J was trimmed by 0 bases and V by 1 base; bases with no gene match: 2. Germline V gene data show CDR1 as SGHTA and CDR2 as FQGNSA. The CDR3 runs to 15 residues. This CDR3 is CASSLERGLSYEQYF. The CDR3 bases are TGTGCCAGCAGCTTAGAGCGGGGGCTCTCCTACGAGCAGTACTTC.